These T cell receptor beta chains were read from a single sample in a study of beta chain features in type 1 diabetes. The repertoire was sequenced with immunoSEQ multiplex PCR; TCRdb's copy has only in-frame clones and lacks some. The table includes some 150,000 clones, approximately 9.2% detected once. The sequenced material came from central memory CD4+ T cells from blood. All receptors derive from a man in his late teens or twenties in good health. Both conserved end residues are part of each CDR3. Each record gives: CDR3 DNA, CDR3 protein, V gene, D gene, clone size, J gene. The D gene is left open where the match is weak. The size field is filled for only some rows; it gives once, few, many or a size class.

CDR3 DNA: TGTGCCAGCAGCTTACAAGGGGGCGACGAGCAGTACTTC; CDR3 protein: CASSLQGGDEQYF; V gene: TRBV7-8; D gene: TRBD1; clone size: .; J gene: TRBJ2-7
CDR3 DNA: TGCGCCAGCAGCCCGGACAGGGAGGGAAACATTCAGTACTTC; CDR3 protein: CASSPDREGNIQYF; V gene: TRBV5-1; D gene: .; clone size: many; J gene: TRBJ2-4
CDR3 DNA: TGTGCCAGCAGCATGGACAGCTACGAGCAGTACTTC; CDR3 protein: CASSMDSYEQYF; V gene: TRBV13; D gene: .; clone size: few; J gene: TRBJ2-7
CDR3 DNA: TGTGCCAGCAGCCAGGTAGGGGAGGACTATGGCTACACCTTC; CDR3 protein: CASSQVGEDYGYTF; V gene: TRBV4-2; D gene: .; clone size: few; J gene: TRBJ1-2
CDR3 DNA: TGTGCCAGCAGCTTAGCGGCAGGGACTGGGAATCAGCCCCAGCATTTT; CDR3 protein: CASSLAAGTGNQPQHF; V gene: TRBV11-2; D gene: .; clone size: many; J gene: TRBJ1-5
CDR3 DNA: TGTGCCAGCTCACCCTATCAGGGGGGGACAGGGCCGAAGTCCTATGGCTACACCTTC; CDR3 protein: CASSPYQGGTGPKSYGYTF; V gene: TRBV18; D gene: TRBD1; clone size: .; J gene: TRBJ1-2
CDR3 DNA: TGTGCCAGCACCCAGGGTATAGATTCACCCCTCCACTTT; CDR3 protein: CASTQGIDSPLHF; V gene: TRBV28; D gene: .; clone size: .; J gene: TRBJ1-6
CDR3 DNA: TGCGCCAGCACACTCCGTCCCATCACGAACACCGGGGAGCTGTTTTTT; CDR3 protein: CASTLRPITNTGELFF; V gene: TRBV5-1; D gene: .; clone size: many; J gene: TRBJ2-2
CDR3 DNA: TGTGCCAGCTCACCAACGGACAGGGGGTTGAGCAATCAGCCCCAGCATTTT; CDR3 protein: CASSPTDRGLSNQPQHF; V gene: TRBV18; D gene: TRBD1; clone size: .; J gene: TRBJ1-5
CDR3 DNA: TGTGCCAGCAGCGTAGATGAGGGGGCGGGTGAAAAACTGTTTTTT; CDR3 protein: CASSVDEGAGEKLFF; V gene: TRBV9; D gene: TRBD1; clone size: few; J gene: TRBJ1-4
CDR3 DNA: TGTGCCACCAGCAGTCGCCGGGACAGGGGCGAGACCCAGTACTTC; CDR3 protein: CATSSRRDRGETQYF; V gene: TRBV15; D gene: TRBD1; clone size: .; J gene: TRBJ2-5
CDR3 DNA: TGTGCCTGGAGTGTACGCGGAAACCTTAATCAGCCCCAGCATTTT; CDR3 protein: CAWSVRGNLNQPQHF; V gene: TRBV30; D gene: .; clone size: few; J gene: TRBJ1-5
CDR3 DNA: TGTGCCAGCAGCTTGCGGGGGGGAGGAGATACGCAGTATTTT; CDR3 protein: CASSLRGGGDTQYF; V gene: TRBV11-2; D gene: TRBD2; clone size: .; J gene: TRBJ2-3
CDR3 DNA: TGTGCCAGCAGTGATCCCTACAGGGGCGGCGGCTACACCTTC; CDR3 protein: CASSDPYRGGGYTF; V gene: TRBV6-4; D gene: TRBD1; clone size: .; J gene: TRBJ1-2
CDR3 DNA: TGTGCCAGCAGTTCAACCACAGGCGACCAGTTCTTC; CDR3 protein: CASSSTTGDQFF; V gene: TRBV28; D gene: .; clone size: few; J gene: TRBJ2-1
CDR3 DNA: TGTGCCAGCACTCCCGGGCGGGACCACAATGAGCAGTTCTTC; CDR3 protein: CASTPGRDHNEQFF; V gene: TRBV7-2; D gene: .; clone size: many; J gene: TRBJ2-1
CDR3 DNA: TGCGCCAGCAGCGCAGGACAGGGTGGCCAGCCCCAGCATTTT; CDR3 protein: CASSAGQGGQPQHF; V gene: TRBV5-1; D gene: TRBD1; clone size: .; J gene: TRBJ1-5
CDR3 DNA: TGTGCCAGCAGTCAGACCTACGAGCAGTACTTC; CDR3 protein: CASSQTYEQYF; V gene: TRBV6-5; D gene: .; clone size: .; J gene: TRBJ2-7
CDR3 DNA: TGTGCCAGCAGCTTGGCCACGGTTGAAAAACTGTTTTTT; CDR3 protein: CASSLATVEKLFF; V gene: TRBV5-6; D gene: .; clone size: .; J gene: TRBJ1-4
CDR3 DNA: TGTGCCAGCAGCTTAAGCGGGAAAAAAGATACGCAGTATTTT; CDR3 protein: CASSLSGKKDTQYF; V gene: TRBV7-9; D gene: TRBD2; clone size: few; J gene: TRBJ2-3
CDR3 DNA: TGTGCCAGCAGCTTAGCCGGACAGGGCATAGATACGCAGTATTTT; CDR3 protein: CASSLAGQGIDTQYF; V gene: TRBV7-2; D gene: TRBD1; clone size: few; J gene: TRBJ2-3
CDR3 DNA: TGTGCCAGCAGCCCCCGTCCGTCAGCGCGCACAGATACGCAGTATTTT; CDR3 protein: CASSPRPSARTDTQYF; V gene: TRBV7-2; D gene: .; clone size: .; J gene: TRBJ2-3
CDR3 DNA: TGCGCCAGCAGCCAAGGCGGGACAGGGGGTGTTCTTAATGAAAAACTGTTTTTT; CDR3 protein: CASSQGGTGGVLNEKLFF; V gene: TRBV4-1; D gene: TRBD1; clone size: few; J gene: TRBJ1-4
CDR3 DNA: TGTGCCAGCAGCTCGAGACTAGCGGGGGGATGCACAGATACGCAGTATTTT; CDR3 protein: CASSSRLAGGCTDTQYF; V gene: TRBV7-3; D gene: TRBD2; clone size: .; J gene: TRBJ2-3
CDR3 DNA: TGTGCCAGCAGCTTAAAGCCCGGAGGCACAGATACGCAGTATTTT; CDR3 protein: CASSLKPGGTDTQYF; V gene: TRBV7-7; D gene: .; clone size: few; J gene: TRBJ2-3
CDR3 DNA: TGCGCCAGCAGCCCTGGACAGTACAAAGAGACCCAGTACTTC; CDR3 protein: CASSPGQYKETQYF; V gene: TRBV5-1; D gene: .; clone size: .; J gene: TRBJ2-5
CDR3 DNA: TGTGCCAGCAGCGTAGCCGTAGGGGGAGACTCCGTCTATGGCTACACCTTC; CDR3 protein: CASSVAVGGDSVYGYTF; V gene: TRBV9; D gene: .; clone size: .; J gene: TRBJ1-2